The TCR beta chain described here comes from a study of blood T cell repertoires in COVID-19. For the study at large: The United States, Italy and Spain provided the acute and convalescent COVID-19 samples.

Here immunoSEQ multiplex PCR was the method, and the copy in TCRdb shows in-frame clones only, minus some. The table has fewer than 200,000 clones, about 81% seen once; the top ten hold less than 9.5%. V dropped 6 bases and J dropped 0; count of bases not matched to a gene: 5. Germline loops: CDR1 KGHSH, CDR2 LQKENI. The CDR3 covers 15 residues. Enrolled during active infection, Seattle patients were then followed longitudinally. The receptor was derived from a woman in her sixties with COVID-19, enrolled during active disease. The sample was peripheral blood. The chain joins TRBV18 to TRBJ2-1; TRBD2 matches 7 bases. CDR3 sequence (DNA): TGTGCCAGCTCCAAGCTAGCGGCCTCCTACAATGAGCAGTTCTTC. This translates into CASSKLAASYNEQFF.